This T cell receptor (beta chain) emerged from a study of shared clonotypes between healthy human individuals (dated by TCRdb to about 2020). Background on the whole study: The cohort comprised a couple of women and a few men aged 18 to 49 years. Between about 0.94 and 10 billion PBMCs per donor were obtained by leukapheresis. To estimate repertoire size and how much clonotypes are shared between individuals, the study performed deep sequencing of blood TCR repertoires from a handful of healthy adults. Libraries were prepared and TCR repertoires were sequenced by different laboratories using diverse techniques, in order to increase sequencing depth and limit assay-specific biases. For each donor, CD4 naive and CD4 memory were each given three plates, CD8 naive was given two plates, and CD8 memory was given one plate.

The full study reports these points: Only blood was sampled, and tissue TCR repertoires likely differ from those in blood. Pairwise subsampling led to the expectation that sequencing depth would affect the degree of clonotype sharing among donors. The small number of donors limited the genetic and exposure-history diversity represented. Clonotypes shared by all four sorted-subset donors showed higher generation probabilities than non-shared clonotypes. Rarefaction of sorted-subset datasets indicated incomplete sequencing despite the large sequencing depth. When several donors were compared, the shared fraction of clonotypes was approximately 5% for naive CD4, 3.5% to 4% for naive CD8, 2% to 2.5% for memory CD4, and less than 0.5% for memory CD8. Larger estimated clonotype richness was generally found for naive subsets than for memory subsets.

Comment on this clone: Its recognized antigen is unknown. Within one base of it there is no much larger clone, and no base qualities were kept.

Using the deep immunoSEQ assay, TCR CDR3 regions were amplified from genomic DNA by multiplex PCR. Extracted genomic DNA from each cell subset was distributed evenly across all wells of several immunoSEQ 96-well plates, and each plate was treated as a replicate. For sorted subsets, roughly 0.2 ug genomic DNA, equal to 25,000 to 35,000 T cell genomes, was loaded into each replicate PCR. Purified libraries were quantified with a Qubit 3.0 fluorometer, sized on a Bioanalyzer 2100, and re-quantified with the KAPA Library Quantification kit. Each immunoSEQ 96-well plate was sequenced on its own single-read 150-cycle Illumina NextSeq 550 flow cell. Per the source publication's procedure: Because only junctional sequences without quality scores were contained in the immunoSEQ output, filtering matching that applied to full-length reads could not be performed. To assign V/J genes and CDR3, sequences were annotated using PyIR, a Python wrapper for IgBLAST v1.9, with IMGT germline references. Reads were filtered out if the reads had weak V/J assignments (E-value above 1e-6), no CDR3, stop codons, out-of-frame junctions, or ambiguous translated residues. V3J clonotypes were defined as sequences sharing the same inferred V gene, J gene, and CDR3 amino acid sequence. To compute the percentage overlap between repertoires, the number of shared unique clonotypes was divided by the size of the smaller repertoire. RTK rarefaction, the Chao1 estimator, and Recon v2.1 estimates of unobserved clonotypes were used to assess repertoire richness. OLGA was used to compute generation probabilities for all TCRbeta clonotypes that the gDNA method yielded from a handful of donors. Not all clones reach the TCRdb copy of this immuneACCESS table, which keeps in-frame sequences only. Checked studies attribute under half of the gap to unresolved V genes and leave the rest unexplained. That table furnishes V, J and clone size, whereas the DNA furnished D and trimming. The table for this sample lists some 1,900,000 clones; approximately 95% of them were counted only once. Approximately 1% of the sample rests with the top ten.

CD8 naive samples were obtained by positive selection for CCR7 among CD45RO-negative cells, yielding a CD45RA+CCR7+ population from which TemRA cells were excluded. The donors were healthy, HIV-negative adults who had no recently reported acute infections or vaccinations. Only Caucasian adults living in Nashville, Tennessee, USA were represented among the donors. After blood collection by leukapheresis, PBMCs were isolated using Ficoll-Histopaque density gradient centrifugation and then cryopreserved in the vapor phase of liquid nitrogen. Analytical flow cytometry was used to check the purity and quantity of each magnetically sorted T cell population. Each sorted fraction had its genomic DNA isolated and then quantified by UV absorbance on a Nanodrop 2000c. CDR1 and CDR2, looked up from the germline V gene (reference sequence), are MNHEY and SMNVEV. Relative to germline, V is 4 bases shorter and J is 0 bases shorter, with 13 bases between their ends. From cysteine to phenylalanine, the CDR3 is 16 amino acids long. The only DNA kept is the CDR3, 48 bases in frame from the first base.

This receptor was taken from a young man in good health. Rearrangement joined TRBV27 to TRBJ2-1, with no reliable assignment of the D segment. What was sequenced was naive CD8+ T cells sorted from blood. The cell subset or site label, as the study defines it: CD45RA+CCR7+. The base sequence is TGTGCCAGCAGTTCCATCCAGGTTAGCTCCTACAATGAGCAGTTCTTC. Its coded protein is CASSSIQVSSYNEQFF.